These 14 T cell receptor beta chains share one sample of origin, sequenced in a study of blood T cell repertoires in COVID-19. This table comes from immunoSEQ multiplex PCR, and its TCRdb copy is limited to in-frame clones, with some not included. The repertoire holds roughly 260,000 clones, with 75% to 90% as singletons. Sequencing was performed on peripheral blood. These TCRs come from a woman between 45 and 60 years old who had recovered from COVID-19.

This rearrangement joins TRBV6-4 to TRBJ2-2, with TRBD1 matching over 8 bases. The CDR3 covers 14 residues. Losses at the gene ends were 6 bases for V and 1 base for J; bases not matched to a gene: 1. Germline CDR1 is MRHNA and CDR2 is SNTAGT. The CDR3 nucleotides are TGTGCCAGCAGCGACAGGGGGAACACCGGGGAGCTGTTTTTT. Amino acids: CASSDRGNTGELFF.

The genes are TRBV7-2 and TRBJ1-5; D not certain. This CDR3 is 13 amino acids long. V lost 5 bases and J lost 5, with 10 bases in between. Germline values: CDR1 SGHTA, CDR2 FQGNSA. In DNA form, the CDR3 reads TGTGCCAGCAGCCGCGGGAAGTATCAGCCCCAGCATTTT. Translated, it gives CASSRGKYQPQHF. The variable domain in full, completed from reference TRBV7-2 and TRBJ1-5, reads GAGVSQSPSNKVTEKGKDVELRCDPISGHTALYWYRQSLGQGLEFLIYFQGNSAPDKSGLPSDRFSAERTGGSVSTLTIQRTQQEDSAVYLCASSRGKYQPQHFGDGTRLSIL.

The chain employs TRBV6-5 and TRBJ1-1, with 7 positions matching TRBD1. There are 13 residues in the CDR3. Trimming removed 4 bases from V and 9 bases from J; junction bases left unmatched: 8. Per the germline V gene, CDR1 is MNHEY and CDR2 is SVGAGI. CDR3 DNA sequence: TGTGCCAGCAGTTCGCATAACAGGGGCAAAGCTTTCTTT. Protein product: CASSSHNRGKAFF.

This rearrangement joins TRBV6-6 to TRBJ2-7; a weak D match, TRBD1 (8 bases). Trimming removed 11 bases from V and 2 bases from J, with 19 bases in between. CDR3 length equals 14 residues. Germline lookup yields CDR1 MNHNY and CDR2 SVGAGI (reference sequence). The CDR3 spells CAVRGGTGTYEQYF. CDR3 bases: TGTGCCGTCAGGGGGGGGACAGGAACCTACGAGCAGTACTTC.

This chain connects TRBV13 to TRBJ2-7; D is unclear. CDR3 length: 12 residues. Trimming took 2 bases from V and 3 from J, leaving 5 bases between them. The germline V gene has CDR1 PRHDT and CDR2 FYEKMQ (reference sequence). The CDR3 sequence is CASSLSNYEQYF. The CDR3 DNA reads as TGTGCCAGCAGCTTATCCAACTACGAGCAGTACTTC. Filled out from reference TRBV13 and TRBJ2-7, the complete variable domain reads AAGVIQSPRHLIKEKRETATLKCYPIPRHDTVYWYQQGPGQDPQFLISFYEKMQSDKGSIPDRFSAQQFSDYHSELNMSSLELGDSALYFCASSLSNYEQYFGPGTRLTVT.

This clone was picked up one time. The chain links TRBV4-1 to TRBJ1-2; D possibly corresponds to TRBD1 (6 bases). This CDR3 has 14 residues. The germline gives CDR1 MGHRA, CDR2 YSYEKL. The V gene lost 0 bases and the J gene lost 5 bases, with 10 bases spanning the gap. The CDR3 sequence is CASSQEGTLYGYTF. CDR3 sequence (DNA): TGCGCCAGCAGCCAAGAGGGGACACTTTATGGCTACACCTTC.

This rearrangement joins TRBV5-1 to TRBJ2-5, with 7 bases identical to TRBD2. The CDR3 covers 15 residues. The junction had 6 bases not matched to a gene; V was cut back by 0 bases and J by 4 bases. Germline V lookup: CDR1 SGHRS, CDR2 YFSETQ. Here the CDR3 reads CASSLGASGSETQYF. The CDR3 bases are TGCGCCAGCAGCTTGGGGGCTAGCGGATCAGAGACCCAGTACTTC. The full variable domain, its missing parts supplied by reference TRBV5-1 and TRBJ2-5, is KAGVTQTPRYLIKTRGQQVTLSCSPISGHRSVSWYQQTPGQGLQFLFEYFSETQRNKGNFPGRFSGRQFSNSRSEMNVSTLELGDSALYLCASSLGASGSETQYFGPGTRLLVL.

The genes are TRBV15 and TRBJ1-2, with a weak D call TRBD1 (6 bases). This CDR3 has 14 residues. Trimming cost V 2 bases and J 4 bases, with 11 bases left between them. Germline values: CDR1 LNHNV, CDR2 YYDKDF (reference sequence). The CDR3 sequence: CATSRPGAPYGYTF. DNA for the CDR3: TGTGCCACCAGCAGACCAGGGGCGCCCTATGGCTACACCTTC.

The chain uses TRBV2 and TRBJ2-7; D is ambiguous. CDR1 is SNHLY, CDR2 FYNNEI, per germline. V lost 5 bases, J lost 4 bases, and 6 bases lay in between. The CDR3 spans 11 residues. The CDR3: CASSILYEQYF. For the CDR3, the DNA is TGTGCCAGCAGTATATTATACGAGCAGTACTTC.

The chain has TRBV18 and TRBJ2-3; TRBD1 aligns across 8 bases. Germline CDR1 and CDR2: KGHSH and LQKENI. This CDR3 is built from 11 residues. V gave up 3 bases and J gave up 13 bases; unmatched junction bases: 3. The CDR3 loop reads CASSPGTGEYF. The CDR3 nucleotides read TGTGCCAGCTCACCGGGGACAGGAGAGTATTTT.

This sequence joins TRBV9 and TRBJ2-1; D may be TRBD1 (6 bases). Per germline, CDR1 SGDLS and CDR2 YYNGEE. V was shortened by 4 bases and J by 0 bases, with 14 bases between the two germline ends. The CDR3 is made up of 16 amino acids. The CDR3 region is CASSSRGSSSYNEQFF. The CDR3 nucleotides are TGTGCCAGCAGCTCAAGGGGGTCCAGCTCCTACAATGAGCAGTTCTTC.

The genes are TRBV19 and TRBJ2-7; 7 bases agree with TRBD2. In germline, CDR1 is LNHDA, CDR2 SQIVND (reference sequence). Trimming removed 6 bases from V and 0 bases from J; junction bases left unmatched: 5. The CDR3 has 14 residues. The DNA for the CDR3 is TGTGCCAGTAGCGGAGCGGGATCCTCCTACGAGCAGTACTTC. Its protein product is CASSGAGSSYEQYF.

This clone was counted once. This chain joins TRBV7-9 and TRBJ2-5; no clear D gene. Trimming pared 5 bases from V and 1 base from J, leaving 11 bases between. CDR3 size: 14 residues. Germline CDR1 is SEHNR and CDR2 is FQNEAQ (reference sequence). The DNA for the CDR3 is TGTGCCAGCAGCGCCGACTCCCGCCAAGAGACCCAGTACTTC. Translated: CASSADSRQETQYF.

This chain links TRBV24-1 with TRBJ1-5, with TRBD1 identical over 12 bases. This CDR3 spans 15 amino acids. Trimming cost V 4 bases and J 5 bases; bases outside gene matches: 2. Germline V lookup: CDR1 KGHDR, CDR2 SFDVKD. The CDR3 spells CATSDGTGGDQPQHF. The CDR3 DNA follows: TGTGCCACCAGTGACGGGACAGGGGGCGATCAGCCCCAGCATTTT.